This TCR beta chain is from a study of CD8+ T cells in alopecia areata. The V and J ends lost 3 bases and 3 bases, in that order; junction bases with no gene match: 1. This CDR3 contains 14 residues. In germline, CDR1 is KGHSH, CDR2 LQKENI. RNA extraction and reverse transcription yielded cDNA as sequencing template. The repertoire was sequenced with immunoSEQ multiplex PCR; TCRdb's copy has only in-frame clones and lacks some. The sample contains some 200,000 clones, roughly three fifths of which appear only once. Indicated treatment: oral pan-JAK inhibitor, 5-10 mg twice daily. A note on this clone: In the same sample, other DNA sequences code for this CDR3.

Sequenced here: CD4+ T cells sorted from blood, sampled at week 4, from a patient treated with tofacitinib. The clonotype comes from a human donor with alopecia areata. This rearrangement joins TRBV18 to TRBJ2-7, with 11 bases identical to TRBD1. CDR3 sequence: CASSPGTGGYEQYF. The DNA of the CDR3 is TGTGCCAGCTCACCGGGGACAGGGGGCTACGAGCAGTACTTC.